The 16 T cell receptor beta chains reported below all come from one sample, sequenced in a study of blood T cell repertoires in COVID-19. Sequencing was performed with immunoSEQ multiplex PCR; in TCRdb, only in-frame clones are kept and a portion is missing. The sample consists of nearly 95,000 clones, 80% of them appearing once. The sample comprised peripheral blood. These receptor sequences come from a human donor in a cohort sampled during active COVID-19.

The chain uses TRBV19 and TRBJ1-4; 8 bases are a match to TRBD1. In germline, CDR1 is LNHDA, CDR2 SQIVND (reference sequence). This CDR3 spans 13 amino acids. V dropped 9 bases and J dropped 8; count of bases not matched to a gene: 8. Here the CDR3 DNA reads TGTGCCAGCAGCAGGGGGCCGAGGGAAAAACTGTTTTTT. Encoded protein: CASSRGPREKLFF. Full variable domain (outside the CDR3, taken from reference TRBV19 and TRBJ1-4): DGGITQSPKYLFRKEGQNVTLSCEQNLNHDAMYWYRQDPGQGLRLIYYSQIVNDFQKGDIAEGYSVSREKKESFPLTVTSAQKNPTAFYLCASSRGPREKLFFGSGTQLSVL.

This clone was found a few times. The gene calls are TRBV27 and TRBJ2-2; 8 bases agree with TRBD1. Trimming removed 5 bases from V and 2 bases from J; junction bases left unmatched: 10. CDR1 and CDR2 from the germline V gene are MNHEY and SMNVEV (reference sequence). This CDR3 contains 17 residues. CDR3 coding DNA: TGTGCCAGCAGTCCCGGGACAGGAAGGATTAACACCGGGGAGCTGTTTTTT. It codes for CASSPGTGRINTGELFF.

The chain carries TRBV7-8 and TRBJ2-1; 10 nucleotides align to TRBD2. Losses at the gene ends were 5 bases for V and 1 base for J; bases not matched to a gene: 2. CDR3 size: 15 residues. Per the germline V gene, CDR1 is SGHVS and CDR2 is FQNEAQ. This chain's CDR3 is CASSKRGGSYNEQFF. Here the CDR3 DNA reads TGTGCCAGCAGCAAGCGGGGGGGTTCCTACAATGAGCAGTTCTTC.

The chain carries TRBV24-1 and TRBJ1-5; 7 bases map to TRBD1. This CDR3 has 16 amino acids. V lost 2 bases, J lost 1 base, and 4 bases stayed unmatched. CDR1 is KGHDR and CDR2 is SFDVKD in the germline V gene. For the CDR3, the DNA is TGTGCCACCAGTGATTCCCGACAGGGAAGCAATCAGCCCCAGCATTTT. Protein sequence: CATSDSRQGSNQPQHF.

Here the CDR3 reads CASSLRGGQGKNYGYTF. The CDR3 DNA is TGTGCCAGCAGCCTTAGGGGGGGACAGGGAAAGAACTATGGCTACACCTTC. The chain employs TRBV27 and TRBJ1-2; 9 bases are a match to TRBD1. The germline CDR1 and CDR2 sequences are MNHEY and SMNVEV (reference sequence). Germline trimming cut 6 bases from V and 2 bases from J; bases unmatched to any gene: 13. The CDR3 is 17 residues long.

The chain recombines TRBV19 with TRBJ1-3; D gene uncertain. The V end was cut by 8 bases, the J end by 2 bases, with 7 bases between. CDR3 size: 12 residues. The V gene's germline CDR1 is LNHDA and CDR2 SQIVND (reference sequence). The CDR3 nucleotides read TGTGCCAGTCGGGGAGCTGGAAACACCATATATTTT. It is translated as CASRGAGNTIYF.

V is TRBV4-1 and J is TRBJ2-1; 7 nucleotides line up with TRBD2. Germline loops: CDR1 MGHRA, CDR2 YSYEKL. This CDR3 is 15 amino acids long. V lost 2 bases, J lost 5 bases, and 6 bases stayed unmatched. CDR3 nucleotide sequence: TGCGCCAGCAGCCAAAGCGGGACGTGGGACAATGAGCAGTTCTTC. It encodes CASSQSGTWDNEQFF.

In this sample, this clone turned up a few times. The rearrangement links TRBV5-6 to TRBJ2-7; 7 bases fit TRBD1. The germline V gene encodes CDR1 SGHDT and CDR2 YYEEEE. V trimming: 2 bases; J trimming: 3 bases; junction bases outside the gene matches: 2. This CDR3 has 13 residues. DNA for the CDR3: TGTGCCAGCAGCTTTTGGGACAGCTACGAGCAGTACTTC. It specifies CASSFWDSYEQYF.

This clone was observed a handful of times. The rearrangement uses TRBV28 and TRBJ1-5; weak D call: TRBD1 (5 bases). Germline V gene lookup returns CDR1 MDHEN and CDR2 SYDVKM. V was trimmed by 4 bases and J by 1 base, leaving 14 bases between them. This CDR3 spans 16 amino acids. CDR3 bases: TGTGCCAGCAGTTGGGGCGGTGGCGGAAGCAATCAGCCCCAGCATTTT. Residues: CASSWGGGGSNQPQHF.

The genes are TRBV28 and TRBJ2-7, with 9 bases fitting TRBD2. This CDR3 has 15 residues. V trimming: 6 bases; J trimming: 0 bases; junction bases outside the gene matches: 6. CDR1 and CDR2 from the germline V gene are MDHEN and SYDVKM. CDR3 amino acids: CASSTISGSSYEQYF. CDR3 sequence (DNA): TGTGCCAGCAGCACCATTAGCGGGAGCTCCTACGAGCAGTACTTC.

The chain combines TRBV10-2 with TRBJ2-1, with D unresolved. The CDR3 is 11 residues long. Germline CDR1 reads WSHSY; CDR2 reads SAAADI. Trimming removed 5 bases from V and 4 bases from J, with 3 bases in between. DNA for the CDR3: TGCGCCAGCAGTTCGTACAATGAGCAGTTCTTC. Its translation is CASSSYNEQFF.

V is TRBV18 and J is TRBJ1-1; D is undetermined. CDR1 is KGHSH and CDR2 is LQKENI in the germline V gene. The V end lost 6 bases, the J end lost 3 bases, and 11 bases lay between the germline ends. CDR3 size: 13 residues. DNA for the CDR3: TGTGCCAGCTCCCCCGCCGGGGACACTGAAGCTTTCTTT. Its protein is CASSPAGDTEAFF.

J is TRBJ1-2 and V is TRBV6-5, with 8 nucleotides matching TRBD1. V lost 3 bases, J lost 7 bases, and 7 bases stayed unmatched. The CDR3 loop spans 14 amino acids. Germline V gene sequence: CDR1 MNHEY, CDR2 SVGAGI. Written as DNA, the CDR3 is TGTGCCAGCAGTTATGACGCAGGGGGCACTGGCTACACCTTC. Amino acid sequence: CASSYDAGGTGYTF.

The V and J genes are TRBV5-1 and TRBJ1-1; D perhaps matches TRBD1 (5 bases). This CDR3 comprises 13 residues. The germline V and J ends were trimmed by 4 bases and 1 base, with 8 bases remaining between them. CDR1 is SGHRS and CDR2 is YFSETQ in the germline V gene. The CDR3 DNA sequence: TGCGCCAGCAGCCCGGGGGGGAACACTGAAGCTTTCTTT. It encodes CASSPGGNTEAFF.

The J gene is TRBJ1-2, the V gene TRBV18, with 9 bases fitting TRBD1. The CDR3 has 15 amino acids. J lost 3 bases, V lost 4 bases, and 6 bases had no gene match. CDR1 is KGHSH, CDR2 LQKENI, per germline. CDR3 nucleotides: TGTGCCAGCTCACTCGGACAGGGGCCCTACTATGGCTACACCTTC. It is translated as CASSLGQGPYYGYTF.

The chain links TRBV5-4 to TRBJ2-3; 8 nucleotides match TRBD2. The CDR3 consists of 17 residues. V lost 1 base and J lost 1; bases outside the gene matches: 8. Germline V CDR1 and CDR2: SGHNT, YYREEE (reference sequence). The CDR3 spells CASSLNGRARGTDTQYF. CDR3 nucleotides: TGTGCCAGCAGCTTGAACGGGAGGGCCCGGGGCACAGATACGCAGTATTTT.